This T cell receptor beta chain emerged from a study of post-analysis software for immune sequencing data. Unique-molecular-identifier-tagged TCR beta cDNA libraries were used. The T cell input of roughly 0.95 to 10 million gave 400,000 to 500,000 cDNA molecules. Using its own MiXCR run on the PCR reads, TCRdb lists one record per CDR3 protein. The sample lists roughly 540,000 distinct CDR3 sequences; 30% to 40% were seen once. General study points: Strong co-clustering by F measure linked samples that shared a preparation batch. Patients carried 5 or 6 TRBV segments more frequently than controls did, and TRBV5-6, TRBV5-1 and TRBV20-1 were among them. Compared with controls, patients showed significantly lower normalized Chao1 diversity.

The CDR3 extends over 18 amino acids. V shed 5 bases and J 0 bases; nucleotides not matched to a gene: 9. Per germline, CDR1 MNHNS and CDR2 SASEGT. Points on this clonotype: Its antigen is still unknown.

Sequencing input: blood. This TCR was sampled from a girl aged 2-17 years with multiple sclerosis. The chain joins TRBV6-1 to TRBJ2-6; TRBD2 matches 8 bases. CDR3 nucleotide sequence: TGTGCCAGCAGTCCCGTACAGCGGGGGTACTCTGGGGCCAACGTCCTGACTTTC. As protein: CASSPVQRGYSGANVLTF.